One sample yielded the 3 T cell receptor delta chains listed below, sequenced in a study of γδ T cells in repeated Plasmodium falciparum infection. TCRdb re-called the multiplex PCR reads via CATT. The sample records roughly 48,000 delta-chain clones, 1.5% to 2% being singletons. Gammadelta T cells were flow-sorted from PBMC into Vgamma9/Vdelta2+ and Vdelta2-negative populations for bulk analysis. Source material: gamma-delta T cells from blood. The receptors were sampled from a pool of human donors (malaria-infected and uninfected, not separated).

Turning to this clone: Only one base separates this from a far larger clonotype, so it likely reflects a read error. No J gene was named, though the V gene is TRDV1; the D call TRDD3 from the table was never checked on the DNA. Germline V lookup: CDR1 TSWWSYY, CDR2 QGS. The CDR3 runs to 21 residues. The CDR3 is CALGEVLPLYWGIQGTAQLFF. The DNA of the CDR3 is TGTGCTCTTGGGGAGGTACTTCCTCTGTACTGGGGGATACAGGGGACAGCGCAACTCTTCTTC.

About this clone: TCRdb assigns this DNA the protein of a much larger clone, which departs from its translation at residue 19; this likely reflects a read error, and the protein shown comes from translating the DNA. V gene TRDV2 combines with J gene TRDJ1, with TRDD3 matching over 10 bases. TCRdb offers no J gene call, so here the DNA was matched to germline to obtain one. Germline-derived CDR1 and CDR2 are GEAIGNYY and EKD. The CDR3 runs 23 residues. As DNA, the CDR3 is TGTGCCTGTGGCAAACACTTCCTAATGAGGGGGATACGCTCCCGGGGTTGCACCGGTAAACTCATCTTT. This gives the protein CACGKHFLMRGIRSRGCTGKLIF.

This clone was counted only a few times. A much larger clone differs by one base, so this may be a read error. The V gene is TRDV1, the J gene TRDJ1; perhaps TRDD3 as D (6 bases). The J gene was missing in TCRdb and was found by matching the end of the DNA to germline. CDR1 is TSWWSYY and CDR2 is QGS in the germline V gene. Trimming took 3 bases from V and 4 from J, leaving 27 bases between them. The CDR3 has 19 amino acids. The CDR3 reads CALGESPRTWGCNVDKLIF. CDR3 bases: TGTGCTCTTGGGGAGAGTCCTCGTACTTGGGGATGTAACGTCGATAAACTCATCTTT.